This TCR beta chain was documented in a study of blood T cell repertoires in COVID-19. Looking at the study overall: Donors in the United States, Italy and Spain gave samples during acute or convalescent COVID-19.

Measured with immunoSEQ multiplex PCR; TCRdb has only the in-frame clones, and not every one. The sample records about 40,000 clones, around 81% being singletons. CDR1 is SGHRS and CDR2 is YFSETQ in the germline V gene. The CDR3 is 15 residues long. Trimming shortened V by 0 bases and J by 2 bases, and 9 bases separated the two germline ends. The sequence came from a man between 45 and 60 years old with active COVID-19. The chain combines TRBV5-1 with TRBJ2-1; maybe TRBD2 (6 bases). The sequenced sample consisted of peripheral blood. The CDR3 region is CASSLGAGPYNEQFF. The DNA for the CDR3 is TGCGCCAGCAGCTTGGGGGCGGGACCCTACAATGAGCAGTTCTTC.